These 5 T cell receptor beta chains were all obtained from the same sample, sequenced in a study of blood T cell repertoires in COVID-19. Profiling relied on immunoSEQ multiplex PCR, and the TCRdb table lists in-frame clones only, not all of them. The table includes roughly 87,000 clones, roughly 80% detected once. Sequenced input: peripheral blood. These receptors were collected from a woman aged 55-69 years with acute or convalescent COVID-19.

The rearrangement joins TRBV5-1 to TRBJ2-1; D is unclear. Germline V lookup: CDR1 SGHRS, CDR2 YFSETQ. This CDR3 has 17 amino acids. V lost 0 bases to trimming and J lost 0 bases, with 13 bases between them. The CDR3 loop reads CASSLGLKLGSYNEQFF. CDR3 coding DNA: TGCGCCAGCAGCTTGGGACTCAAACTGGGCTCCTACAATGAGCAGTTCTTC.

The chain joins TRBV7-2 to TRBJ1-5; possibly TRBD1 for D (6 bases). V was pared by 0 bases and J by 5 bases, with 11 bases between. CDR1 and CDR2 from the germline V gene are SGHTA and FQGNSA. This CDR3 comprises 15 residues. In DNA, the CDR3 is TGTGCCAGCAGCTTAGCGCGGGGGGGGCATCAGCCCCAGCATTTT. Its protein is CASSLARGGHQPQHF.

This rearrangement joins TRBV18 to TRBJ1-6, with D possibly matching TRBD1 (6 bases). Germline CDR1 and CDR2: KGHSH and LQKENI. Trimming cost V 2 bases and J 8 bases, with 13 bases left between them. The CDR3 sequence is 15 residues long. The CDR3 region is CASSPYGGVDSPLHF. CDR3 coding DNA: TGTGCCAGCTCACCATATGGGGGCGTTGATTCACCCCTCCACTTT.

The chain recombines TRBV11-1 with TRBJ2-1; TRBD2 matches at 8 bases. This CDR3 comprises 15 residues. CDR1 is SGHAT, CDR2 FQDESV, per germline (reference sequence). V lost 5 bases and J lost 5; bases outside the gene matches: 8. CDR3 DNA sequence: TGTGCCAGCAGCGTAAGCGGGGGAGGTAACAATGAGCAGTTCTTC. Translating it yields CASSVSGGGNNEQFF.

This rearrangement joins TRBV7-2 to TRBJ1-1; no clear D gene. V was clipped by 5 bases and J by 4 bases, with 8 bases between them. CDR1 SGHTA and CDR2 FQGNSA come from the germline V gene. The CDR3 runs 12 residues. CDR3: CASSPSSTEAFF. CDR3 DNA sequence: TGTGCCAGCAGCCCGAGCTCCACTGAAGCTTTCTTT.